A single sample is the source of the 17 T cell receptor beta chains below, sequenced in a study of CD8 T cells in ankylosing spondylitis. TCRdb used MiXCR to reprocess the 5' RACE reads, holding one entry per CDR3 protein. The repertoire holds around 280,000 distinct CDR3 sequences, with around 18% as singletons. Sequencing was performed on blood, either unsorted or a sorted T cell fraction (not recorded which). Receptors were obtained from a male donor with ankylosing spondylitis or in good health (not recorded which).

The CDR3 nucleotides are TGTGCCACTCGGGACGACACAGATACGCAGTATTTT. Encoded protein: CATRDDTDTQYF. The chain recombines TRBV10-3 with TRBJ2-3; D possibly matches TRBD1 or TRBD2 (5 bases each). Germline values: CDR1 ENHRY, CDR2 SYGVKD. The CDR3 is 12 residues long. V lost 10 bases and J 2 bases, leaving 10 bases between the germline ends.

This clonotype was detected a few times. The chain links TRBV5-6 to TRBJ2-7, with a tentative D call TRBD2 (6 bases). The germline CDR1 and CDR2 sequences are SGHDT and YYEEEE. Trimming took off 4 bases at V and 5 bases at J, with 13 bases between the two ends. The CDR3 is made up of 13 amino acids. DNA for the CDR3: TGTGCCAGCAGCCCACGGGAGCACGACGAGCAGTACGTC. Residues: CASSPREHDEQYV.

The chain joins TRBV11-2 to TRBJ2-1; D not resolved. The CDR3 is made up of 16 amino acids. Trimming shortened V by 1 base and J by 1 base, and 11 bases separated the two germline ends. The germline CDR1 and CDR2 sequences are SGHAT and FQNNGV. The CDR3 region is CASSLGRASSYNEQFF. The CDR3 nucleotides are TGTGCCAGCAGCTTAGGCCGGGCCTCTTCCTACAATGAGCAGTTCTTC.

The chain has TRBV28 and TRBJ2-2, with TRBD2 identical over 7 bases. V shed 1 base and J 5 bases; nucleotides not matched to a gene: 7. Germline values: CDR1 MDHEN, CDR2 SYDVKM. CDR3 length: 16 residues. CDR3 coding DNA: TGTGCCAGCAGTTTATCAACCCCGCGGGGGACCGGGGAGCTGTTTTTT. It specifies CASSLSTPRGTGELFF.

This clonotype was seen a handful of times. DNA for the CDR3: TGTGCCAGCAGTGAGGGACAGGGGTCCTACAATGAGCAGTTCTTC. It is translated as CASSEGQGSYNEQFF. The chain recombines TRBV2 with TRBJ2-1; TRBD1 matches 10 bases. J gave up 1 base and V 3 bases, and 0 bases lay outside the gene matches. The CDR3 contains 15 residues. Germline V gene lookup returns CDR1 SNHLY and CDR2 FYNNEI.

This clonotype was counted a few times. This chain connects TRBV5-1 to TRBJ2-2; 10 nucleotides align to TRBD1. V lost 6 bases and J lost 4; bases outside the gene matches: 9. Germline values: CDR1 SGHRS, CDR2 YFSETQ. The CDR3 is 16 amino acids. As DNA, the CDR3 is TGCGCCAGCACCCTGGGACAGGGGTTGACCACCGGGGAGCTGTTTTTT. This translates into CASTLGQGLTTGELFF.

The chain couples TRBV5-1 to TRBJ2-1, with D perhaps TRBD1 (6 bases). V was pared by 4 bases and J by 1 base, with 9 bases between. Germline V gene lookup returns CDR1 SGHRS and CDR2 YFSETQ. The CDR3 is 14 residues long. The CDR3 sequence is CASSGQGSYNEQFF. CDR3 DNA: TGCGCCAGCAGCGGGCAGGGGTCCTACAATGAGCAGTTCTTC.

This clonotype was counted between two and nine times. This CDR3 reads CASSPLTGGLNTEAFF. The CDR3 coding sequence is TGTGCCAGCTCACCACTGACAGGGGGGCTGAACACTGAAGCTTTCTTT. The chain employs TRBV18 and TRBJ1-1, with 9 bases aligning to TRBD1. Germline V gene lookup returns CDR1 KGHSH and CDR2 LQKENI. V shed 1 base and J 0 bases; nucleotides not matched to a gene: 3. CDR3 length: 16 amino acids.

This clonotype was seen a handful of times. The V gene is TRBV5-1, the J gene TRBJ2-3; 8 bases are a match to TRBD1. Per the germline V gene, CDR1 is SGHRS and CDR2 is YFSETQ. The V segment lost 6 bases and the J segment 4 bases; nucleotides outside the gene matches: 10. The CDR3 is 15 amino acids. CDR3 sequence (DNA): TGCGCCAGCAACGACAGGGGTGGGGTTGCAGATACGCAGTATTTT. It specifies CASNDRGGVADTQYF. The complete variable domain, with remaining parts taken from reference TRBV5-1 and TRBJ2-3, reads KAGVTQTPRYLIKTRGQQVTLSCSPISGHRSVSWYQQTPGQGLQFLFEYFSETQRNKGNFPGRFSGRQFSNSRSEMNVSTLELGDSALYLCASNDRGGVADTQYFGPGTRLTVL.

This clonotype was counted between two and nine times. This chain joins TRBV25-1 and TRBJ2-2; D remains unclear. Looked up from germline, CDR1 is MGHDK and CDR2 is SYGVNS. This CDR3 spans 14 amino acids. Trimming shortened V by 4 bases and J by 3 bases, and 9 bases separated the two germline ends. The CDR3 bases are TGTGCCAGCAGTGTTGGGTCGGACACCGGGGAGCTGTTTTTT. This translates into CASSVGSDTGELFF.

This clonotype was recorded many times. As DNA, the CDR3 is TGTGCCACTCACGGACCCCTAAGCGCCACAGATACGCAGTATTTT. It yields the protein CATHGPLSATDTQYF. The chain carries TRBV28 and TRBJ2-3; D is ambiguous. The V gene lost 10 bases and the J gene lost 2 bases, with 19 bases spanning the gap. The CDR3 is made up of 15 amino acids. Germline CDR1 reads MDHEN; CDR2 reads SYDVKM.

This clonotype appeared a few times. V gene TRBV7-6 combines with J gene TRBJ2-5; D uncertain. V lost 5 bases and J lost 5, with 15 bases in between. Germline V gene sequence: CDR1 SGHVS, CDR2 FNYEAQ. This CDR3 is built from 14 residues. For the CDR3, the DNA is TGTGCCAGCAGCAAACCCGATCGGTGGGAGACCCAGTACTTC. This translates into CASSKPDRWETQYF.

This clonotype showed up many times. The V gene is TRBV5-1, the J gene TRBJ2-2, with D hard to call. V lost 0 bases, J lost 1 base, and 4 bases lay in between. CDR1 SGHRS and CDR2 YFSETQ come from the germline V gene. This CDR3 has 14 amino acids. CDR3 bases: TGCGCCAGCAGCTTGGACGGGAACACCGGGGAGCTGTTTTTT. Translated, it gives CASSLDGNTGELFF.

The CDR3 is CASSLRDLGFSTQYF. CDR3 DNA sequence: TGTGCCAGCAGCCTCCGGGACTTGGGCTTTAGTACCCAGTACTTC. V gene TRBV12-3 or TRBV12-4 combines with J gene TRBJ2-5; tentative D call: TRBD2 (6 bases). The CDR3 is 15 amino acids. V was pared by 6 bases and J by 8 bases, with 22 bases between.

The chain employs TRBV5-1 and TRBJ2-5; D possibly corresponds to TRBD1 (5 bases). Germline CDR1 is SGHRS and CDR2 is YFSETQ. This CDR3 has 15 amino acids. The V end lost 0 bases, the J end lost 3 bases, and 12 bases lay between the germline ends. This CDR3 is CASSLVASGKETQYF. The CDR3 coding sequence is TGCGCCAGCAGCTTGGTTGCGTCAGGGAAAGAGACCCAGTACTTC.

This chain connects TRBV6-1 to TRBJ2-3, with D maybe TRBD2 (5 bases). Trimming stripped 5 bases from V and 4 bases from J, with 16 bases between. Per germline, CDR1 MNHNS and CDR2 SASEGT. CDR3 length: 15 amino acids. The CDR3 DNA reads as TGTGCCAGCAGTCTTGGCGAAGGAGCGGCAGATACGCAGTATTTT. Its translation: CASSLGEGAADTQYF.

As concerns this clonotype: One base away lies a much larger clone, so this may be a sequencing read error. This sequence joins TRBV6-1 and TRBJ1-1; the D is unclear. The CDR3 has 13 residues. The germline gives CDR1 MNHNS, CDR2 SASEGT. CDR3 sequence: CASTREGNTEDFF. The CDR3 nucleotides read TGTGCCAGCACGCGAGAAGGAAACACTGAAGATTTCTTT.